These 23 T cell receptor beta chains came from one sample sequenced in a study of cytomegalovirus exposure and HLA in healthy donors. The PCR was carried out with 60 Vbeta primers and 13 Jbeta primers. Repertoires were generated with immunoSEQ multiplex PCR, while TCRdb's copy carries only in-frame clones and drops some. The sample shows more than 150,000 clones, roughly 90% of them seen only once. The source material was PBMCs. These receptors came from a girl under two years old in good health and CMV-seronegative.

The chain is built from TRBV2 and TRBJ1-5; no clear D gene. Per the germline V gene, CDR1 is SNHLY and CDR2 is FYNNEI. Between the trimmed V and J ends, which lost 2 bases and 1 base, there was a span of 6 bases. The CDR3 runs 14 residues. CDR3 nucleotide sequence: TGTGCCAGCAGTGAATCCGGGAGCAATCAGCCCCAGCATTTT. Its protein is CASSESGSNQPQHF.

This clone came up a few times. Other DNA sequences of this sample code for an identical CDR3. The genes are TRBV4-1 and TRBJ1-5, with D perhaps TRBD1 (5 bases). Germline lookup yields CDR1 MGHRA and CDR2 YSYEKL. The CDR3 has 15 amino acids. The ends were cut back, 0 bases at V and 4 bases at J, with 10 bases in the middle. DNA for the CDR3: TGCGCCAGCAGCCAAGATCAGGGCAGAAATCAGCCCCAGCATTTT. It specifies CASSQDQGRNQPQHF.

The chain's CDR3 is CASSSWDSPQETQYF. The CDR3, as DNA: TGTGCCAGCAGCTCCTGGGACAGCCCTCAAGAGACCCAGTACTTC. V usage is TRBV7-2 and J usage is TRBJ2-5; 7 bases agree with TRBD1. There are 15 residues in the CDR3. The ends lost 4 bases at V and 2 bases at J; junction bases unmatched: 7. The germline gives CDR1 SGHTA, CDR2 FQGNSA. Using reference TRBV7-2 and TRBJ2-5 for the parts outside the CDR3, the full variable domain is GAGVSQSPSNKVTEKGKDVELRCDPISGHTALYWYRQSLGQGLEFLIYFQGNSAPDKSGLPSDRFSAERTGGSVSTLTIQRTQQEDSAVYLCASSSWDSPQETQYFGPGTRLLVL.

As DNA, the CDR3 is TGCAGCGTTGACGGCAGGGGATTATCCTACAATGAGCAGTTCTTC. It is translated as CSVDGRGLSYNEQFF. The rearrangement joins TRBV29-1 to TRBJ2-1, with D perhaps matching TRBD1 (6 bases). Trimming left V 3 bases short and J 1 base short, with 13 bases between. This CDR3 has 15 residues. CDR1 SQVTM and CDR2 ANQGSEA come from the germline V gene.

The chain uses TRBV7-9 and TRBJ2-4; D call uncertain. CDR1 and CDR2 from the germline V gene are SEHNR and FQNEAQ (reference sequence). CDR3 length: 13 amino acids. V was trimmed by 7 bases and J by 0 bases, leaving 7 bases between them. CDR3 nucleotide sequence: TGTGCCAGCAATAGAGGAGCCAAAAACATTCAGTACTTC. It codes for CASNRGAKNIQYF.

In its sample, this clone was seen once. The V gene is TRBV6-1, the J gene TRBJ2-2, with no clear D. The germline gives CDR1 MNHNS, CDR2 SASEGT. CDR3 length: 13 amino acids. V lost 10 bases and J 0 bases, leaving 9 bases between the germline ends. DNA for the CDR3: TGTGCCATACATGACTCGAACACCGGGGAGCTGTTTTTT. It specifies CAIHDSNTGELFF.

V usage is TRBV30 and J usage is TRBJ2-1; possibly TRBD2 for D (6 bases). This CDR3 contains 14 residues. Per germline, CDR1 GTSNPN and CDR2 SVGIG (reference sequence). The ends were cut back, 3 bases at V and 7 bases at J, with 16 bases in the middle. CDR3 region: CAWRGTGGTNEQFF. CDR3 coding DNA: TGTGCCTGGAGAGGGACCGGGGGTACTAATGAGCAGTTCTTC.

CDR3 in amino acids: CASSIGTAYEQYF. The DNA of the CDR3 is TGTGCCAGTAGTATAGGGACAGCCTACGAGCAGTACTTC. V usage is TRBV19 and J usage is TRBJ2-7; D might be TRBD1 (6 bases). The CDR3 sequence is 13 residues long. The V gene lost 1 base and the J gene lost 2 bases, with 6 bases spanning the gap. The germline CDR1 and CDR2 sequences are LNHDA and SQIVND (reference sequence).

The table lists this clone with a few counts. V usage is TRBV5-1 and J usage is TRBJ1-1, with a possible D match to TRBD1 (6 bases). Trimming shortened V by 5 bases and J by 8 bases, and 10 bases separated the two germline ends. CDR1 and CDR2 from the germline V gene are SGHRS and YFSETQ. This CDR3 has 11 residues. The chain's CDR3 is CASRRDNEAFF. CDR3 in DNA: TGCGCCAGCAGGAGGGACAACGAAGCTTTCTTT.

The gene calls are TRBV5-4 and TRBJ2-2; TRBD1 agrees at 7 bases. CDR3 length: 15 residues. The germline V gene encodes CDR1 SGHNT and CDR2 YYREEE (reference sequence). Losses at the gene ends were 2 bases for V and 6 bases for J; bases not matched to a gene: 7. In DNA, the CDR3 is TGTGCCAGCAGCTTTCGGGACAGCCTCCCCGGGGAGCTGTTTTTT. Translated: CASSFRDSLPGELFF.

The genes are TRBV19 and TRBJ1-1; the D is unclear. The germline V gene has CDR1 LNHDA and CDR2 SQIVND (reference sequence). The V gene lost 10 bases and the J gene lost 3 bases, with 6 bases spanning the gap. The CDR3 sequence is 10 residues long. The CDR3 loop is CATGYTEAFF. Here the CDR3 DNA reads TGTGCCACCGGGTACACTGAAGCTTTCTTT.

This clone has more than one count but fewer than ten. V usage is TRBV7-2 and J usage is TRBJ2-1, with 14 bases aligning to TRBD2. Trimming at V came to 0 bases and at J to 6 bases, leaving 1 base not matched to a gene. There are 16 residues in the CDR3. Germline V gives CDR1 SGHTA, CDR2 FQGNSA. CDR3 residues: CASSLAGTSGSNEQFF. In DNA, the CDR3 is TGTGCCAGCAGCTTAGCCGGGACTAGCGGGAGCAATGAGCAGTTCTTC.

Concerning this clone itself: The same CDR3 is also encoded by other DNA sequences in this sample. The rearrangement joins TRBV5-1 to TRBJ2-3; the D is unclear. Germline V CDR1 and CDR2: SGHRS, YFSETQ. The CDR3 spans 13 residues. The V and J ends lost 0 bases and 6 bases respectively, with 8 bases between them. The CDR3 loop is CASSLGAGDTQYF. In DNA, the CDR3 is TGCGCCAGCAGCTTGGGCGCCGGGGATACGCAGTATTTT.

This sequence joins TRBV7-2 and TRBJ1-3, with D possibly TRBD1 on 5 matching bases. The CDR3 contains 15 residues. Trimming removed 4 bases from V and 4 bases from J, with 14 bases in between. In germline, CDR1 is SGHTA, CDR2 FQGNSA. CDR3 sequence reads: CASSSYPGVGNTIYF. The CDR3 DNA is TGTGCCAGCAGCTCGTACCCGGGGGTAGGAAACACCATATATTTT.

The rearrangement uses TRBV9 and TRBJ2-3, with D possibly TRBD1 on 6 matching bases. Germline V gene data show CDR1 as SGDLS and CDR2 as YYNGEE. V lost 0 bases to trimming and J lost 2 bases, with 10 bases between them. This CDR3 has 15 amino acids. The chain's CDR3 is CASSVGGQTTDTQYF. CDR3 sequence (DNA): TGTGCCAGCAGCGTAGGGGGACAAACCACAGATACGCAGTATTTT.

This chain uses TRBV7-2 with TRBJ1-3; perhaps TRBD1 as D (5 bases). CDR3 length equals 15 residues. V was clipped by 8 bases and J by 0 bases, with 14 bases between them. Per the germline V gene, CDR1 is SGHTA and CDR2 is FQGNSA. CDR3 in DNA: TGTGCCAGCGCTACTCAGGGCTCCTCTGGAAACACCATATATTTT. Its protein product is CASATQGSSGNTIYF.

This clone was seen once. The rearrangement joins TRBV7-6 to TRBJ2-7; D call uncertain. The V gene's germline CDR1 is SGHVS and CDR2 FNYEAQ. V was shortened by 1 base and J by 4 bases, with 5 bases between the two germline ends. The CDR3 length is 12 residues. The CDR3 reads CASSLVEYEQYF. The CDR3 DNA reads TGTGCCAGCAGCTTAGTCGAGTACGAGCAGTACTTC.

This chain uses TRBV5-6 with TRBJ2-7; 9 bases are shared with TRBD1. The CDR3 loop spans 14 amino acids. V lost 4 bases, J lost 6 bases, and 8 bases stayed unmatched. Germline V gives CDR1 SGHDT, CDR2 YYEEEE. The CDR3 sequence: CASSPRGTGSEQYF. The CDR3 nucleotides read TGTGCCAGCAGCCCTAGAGGGACAGGGAGCGAGCAGTACTTC.

This rearrangement joins TRBV6-5 to TRBJ1-2; the match to TRBD1 covers 7 bases. Trimming took 7 bases from V and 0 from J; bases not matched to a gene: 8. CDR3 length equals 15 residues. Germline-derived CDR1 and CDR2 are MNHEY and SVGAGI. The CDR3 DNA follows: TGTGCCAGCAATCATAGACAGGGAGCTAACTATGGCTACACCTTC. It translates to CASNHRQGANYGYTF.

The chain is built from TRBV4-1 and TRBJ2-3, with 11 nucleotides matching TRBD2. Germline-derived CDR1 and CDR2 are MGHRA and YSYEKL. The ends lost 3 bases at V and 2 bases at J; junction bases unmatched: 7. This CDR3 region has 17 residues. DNA for the CDR3: TGCGCCAGCAGCCAGGGACTAGCGGATCACTTCACAGATACGCAGTATTTT. Protein: CASSQGLADHFTDTQYF.

The V gene is TRBV6-5, the J gene TRBJ2-7, with 9 bases aligning to TRBD2. The CDR3 runs to 15 residues. Per the germline V gene, CDR1 is MNHEY and CDR2 is SVGAGI. With V trimmed by 2 bases and J by 2 bases, 4 bases remained unmatched. Written as DNA, the CDR3 is TGTGCCAGCAGTTACCTCCTAGCGGGAACCTACGAGCAGTACTTC. It encodes CASSYLLAGTYEQYF.

This chain uses TRBV6-5 with TRBJ2-7, with 8 bases matching TRBD1. From germline, CDR1 is MNHEY and CDR2 SVGAGI. CDR3 length: 16 residues. The ends lost 0 bases at V and 3 bases at J; junction bases unmatched: 7. The CDR3 DNA follows: TGTGCCAGCAGTTACTCACTCACAGGGGGGAACTACGAGCAGTACTTC. Its translation is CASSYSLTGGNYEQYF.

The rearrangement joins TRBV27 to TRBJ1-1, with D possibly being TRBD1 (6 bases). Germline V gives CDR1 MNHEY, CDR2 SMNVEV (reference sequence). CDR3 size: 15 residues. Trimming pared 0 bases from V and 8 bases from J, leaving 16 bases between. This CDR3 reads CASSLSNLPGQEAFF. The CDR3, as DNA: TGTGCCAGCAGTTTATCGAATTTACCCGGACAGGAAGCTTTCTTT.